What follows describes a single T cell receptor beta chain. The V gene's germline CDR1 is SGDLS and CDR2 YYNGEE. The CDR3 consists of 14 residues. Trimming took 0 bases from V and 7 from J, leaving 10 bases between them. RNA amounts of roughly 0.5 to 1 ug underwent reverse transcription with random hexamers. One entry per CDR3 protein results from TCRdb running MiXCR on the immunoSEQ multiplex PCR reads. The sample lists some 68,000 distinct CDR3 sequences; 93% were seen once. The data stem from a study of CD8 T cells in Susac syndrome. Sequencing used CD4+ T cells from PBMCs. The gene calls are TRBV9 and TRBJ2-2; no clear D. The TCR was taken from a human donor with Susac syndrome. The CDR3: CASSVAYGGGELFF. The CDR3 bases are TGTGCCAGCAGCGTAGCTTACGGCGGCGGGGAGCTGTTTTTT.